This TCR beta chain was retrieved from a study of T cell responses to AZD1222 COVID-19 vaccine. Study-wide points: Mostly white British, mostly female donors; authors suggested clonal diversity may be underestimated. Of spike-specific TCRs, nearly half reportedly target regions left unmutated in variants.

The data were produced by immunoSEQ multiplex PCR, yet TCRdb's version contains in-frame clones alone and is incomplete. The sample lists around 100,000 clones, roughly 90% occurring once. Worth noting for this clone: What it binds is not known.

CDR1 and CDR2 from the germline V gene are SGHAT and FQNNGV. The CDR3 runs 14 residues. V lost 0 bases and J lost 4, with 7 bases in between. The specimen was peripheral blood, collected on day 0 of AZD1222 vaccination. The origin of this receptor is an adult in good health. The chain has TRBV11-2 and TRBJ1-5; the D gene is possibly TRBD1 (6 bases). The CDR3 coding sequence is TGTGCCAGCAGCTTAGACAGGGGTAATCAGCCCCAGCATTTT. Translation: CASSLDRGNQPQHF.